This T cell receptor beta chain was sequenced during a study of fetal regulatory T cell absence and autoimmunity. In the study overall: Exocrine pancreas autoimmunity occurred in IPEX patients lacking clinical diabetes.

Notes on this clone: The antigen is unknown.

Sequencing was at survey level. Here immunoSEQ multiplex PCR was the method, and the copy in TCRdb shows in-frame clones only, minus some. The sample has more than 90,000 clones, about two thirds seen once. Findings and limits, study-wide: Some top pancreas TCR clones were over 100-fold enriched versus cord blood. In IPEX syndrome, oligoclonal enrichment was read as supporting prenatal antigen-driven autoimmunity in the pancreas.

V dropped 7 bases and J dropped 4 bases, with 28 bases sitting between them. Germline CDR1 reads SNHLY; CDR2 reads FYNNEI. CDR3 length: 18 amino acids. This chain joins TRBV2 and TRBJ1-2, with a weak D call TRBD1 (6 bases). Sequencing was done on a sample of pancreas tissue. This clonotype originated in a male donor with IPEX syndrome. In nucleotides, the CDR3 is TGTGCCAGCACCGCACCACCCTGGGGGGGGGCGCTGATCTATGGCTACACCTTC. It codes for CASTAPPWGGALIYGYTF.